The 25 T cell receptor beta chains below were found in one sample sequenced in a study of blood T cell repertoires in COVID-19. TCRdb keeps only in-frame clones here, not all; method: immunoSEQ multiplex PCR. The sample holds about 110,000 clones; approximately 90% are singletons and the top ten take roughly 4.4%. The sequenced sample was peripheral blood. The receptors come from a woman between 50 and 59 years old with acute or convalescent COVID-19.

V usage is TRBV6-2 or TRBV6-3 and J usage is TRBJ2-1; 12 nucleotides line up with TRBD2. The CDR3 sequence is 14 residues long. CDR1 is MNHEY and CDR2 is SVGEGT in the germline V gene. V dropped 2 bases and J dropped 13; count of bases not matched to a gene: 6. CDR3 residues: CASSYGKTSGSQFF. The DNA for the CDR3 is TGTGCCAGCAGTTACGGGAAGACTAGCGGGAGTCAGTTCTTC.

This chain connects TRBV6-1 to TRBJ2-1, with a possible D match to TRBD1 (6 bases). Germline V CDR1 and CDR2: MNHNS, SASEGT. The CDR3 is made up of 13 amino acids. V lost 5 bases to trimming and J lost 5 bases, with 10 bases between them. The CDR3 reads CASSIRDNNEQFF. CDR3 DNA: TGTGCCAGCAGTATCCGGGACAACAATGAGCAGTTCTTC.

The V call is TRBV30, the J call TRBJ1-2; D is unclear. V was clipped by 4 bases and J by 0 bases, with 9 bases between them. CDR1 and CDR2 from the germline V gene are GTSNPN and SVGIG (reference sequence). There are 13 residues in the CDR3. CDR3 in DNA: TGTGCCTGGAATCCAGGAACTAACTATGGCTACACCTTC. It encodes CAWNPGTNYGYTF.

V and J are TRBV10-3 and TRBJ1-5; D unclear. CDR3 length: 14 amino acids. Trimming left V 4 bases short and J 0 bases short, with 7 bases between. Germline CDR1 is ENHRY and CDR2 is SYGVKD. This chain's CDR3 is CAISAGNSNQPQHF. The CDR3 DNA follows: TGTGCCATCAGTGCCGGGAATAGCAATCAGCCCCAGCATTTT.

The gene calls are TRBV28 and TRBJ2-7, with a possible D match to TRBD2 (5 bases). Germline V gene lookup returns CDR1 MDHEN and CDR2 SYDVKM. V was clipped by 3 bases and J by 3 bases, with 12 bases between them. The CDR3 contains 14 residues. The CDR3 here is CASSFSVRNYEQYF. In DNA form, the CDR3 reads TGTGCCAGCAGTTTTAGCGTCCGAAACTACGAGCAGTACTTC.

This chain links TRBV7-6 with TRBJ2-2; the match to TRBD1 covers 8 bases. V lost 7 bases, J lost 2 bases, and 9 bases stayed unmatched. Looked up from germline, CDR1 is SGHVS and CDR2 is FNYEAQ. This CDR3 is built from 16 residues. Written as DNA, the CDR3 is TGTGCCAGCACTCTACCGGGACAGGACAACACCGGGGAGCTGTTTTTT. Amino acid sequence: CASTLPGQDNTGELFF.

V usage is TRBV5-1 and J usage is TRBJ1-5; possibly TRBD1 for D (5 bases). Germline loops: CDR1 SGHRS, CDR2 YFSETQ. This CDR3 comprises 15 residues. V was shortened by 0 bases and J by 6 bases, with 13 bases between the two germline ends. This CDR3 is CASSLEGLYSQPQHF. The CDR3 DNA follows: TGCGCCAGCAGCTTGGAGGGACTTTATAGTCAGCCCCAGCATTTT.

The chain has TRBV19 and TRBJ2-3; D may be TRBD1 (6 bases). V lost 6 bases, J lost 0 bases, and 16 bases lay in between. CDR1 and CDR2 (germline): LNHDA, SQIVND (reference sequence). The CDR3 is 16 residues long. For the CDR3, the DNA is TGTGCCAGTAGACCCGGACAGCCGGTTAGCACAGATACGCAGTATTTT. Protein sequence: CASRPGQPVSTDTQYF.

The CDR3 DNA follows: TGTGCCAGCAGTAGCGGAAGACAAGAGACCCAGTACTTC. Protein product: CASSSGRQETQYF. The V and J genes are TRBV6-2 or TRBV6-3 and TRBJ2-5, with D possibly TRBD2 on 5 matching bases. The V gene's germline CDR1 is MNHEY and CDR2 SVGEGT. CDR3 length: 13 residues. Between the trimmed V and J ends, which lost 5 bases and 2 bases, there was a span of 9 bases.

This rearrangement joins TRBV11-3 to TRBJ2-3; the match to TRBD2 covers 7 bases. CDR3 length: 12 residues. V gave up 3 bases and J gave up 9 bases; unmatched junction bases: 3. Germline loops: CDR1 SGHNT, CDR2 YENEEA. The chain's CDR3 is CASSFTGGTQYF. The DNA for the CDR3 is TGTGCCAGCAGCTTTACGGGAGGCACGCAGTATTTT.

This chain uses TRBV18 with TRBJ2-5; a possible D gene is TRBD2 (5 bases). Germline lookup yields CDR1 KGHSH and CDR2 LQKENI. CDR3 length equals 17 residues. The V end was cut by 3 bases, the J end by 5 bases, with 22 bases between. DNA of the CDR3: TGTGCCAGCTCACCTTCTCCGGGCCTCAGGACTGTGGAGACCCAGTACTTC. Translated: CASSPSPGLRTVETQYF.

The chain is built from TRBV10-2 and TRBJ1-2; TRBD1 might be the D (6 bases). Germline-derived CDR1 and CDR2 are WSHSY and SAAADI. V lost 6 bases and J lost 8, with 13 bases in between. The CDR3 runs to 12 residues. CDR3 protein: CASRQGLVGYTF. The CDR3 bases are TGCGCCAGCAGACAGGGCCTCGTGGGCTACACCTTC.

V gene TRBV27 combines with J gene TRBJ1-2; TRBD1 matches at 9 bases. J gave up 4 bases and V 8 bases, and 11 bases lay outside the gene matches. Germline CDR1 and CDR2: MNHEY and SMNVEV (reference sequence). CDR3 length: 15 amino acids. The CDR3 is CASCRRTGEVYGYTF. CDR3 DNA: TGTGCCAGCTGTCGACGGACAGGGGAAGTCTATGGCTACACCTTC.

The genes are TRBV27 and TRBJ2-3, with TRBD2 as a possible D gene (5 bases). The germline gives CDR1 MNHEY, CDR2 SMNVEV (reference sequence). V was clipped by 4 bases and J by 4 bases, with 9 bases between them. The CDR3 covers 13 residues. DNA of the CDR3: TGTGCCAGCAGTTCCACACTAGCAGATACGCAGTATTTT. This codes for CASSSTLADTQYF.

V is TRBV7-2 and J is TRBJ1-2, with TRBD1 as a possible D gene (5 bases). This CDR3 is built from 14 residues. CDR1 is SGHTA, CDR2 FQGNSA, per germline. Deletions cut 2 bases from V and 8 bases from J, with 15 bases between. The CDR3 DNA follows: TGTGCCAGCAGCTTAAACGGTGGGGCGGCCGGCTACACCTTC. Residues: CASSLNGGAAGYTF.

The rearrangement joins TRBV30 to TRBJ2-3, with no clear D. The CDR3 extends over 15 amino acids. V was cut by 0 bases and J by 1 base, with 11 bases left in between. Germline V gene data show CDR1 as GTSNPN and CDR2 as SVGIG (reference sequence). CDR3 protein: CAWSVPGSGTDTQYF. The CDR3 region has the DNA TGTGCCTGGAGTGTTCCGGGTTCCGGCACAGATACGCAGTATTTT.

This chain connects TRBV19 to TRBJ2-3; 7 bases align to TRBD2. V lost 7 bases and J lost 4; bases outside the gene matches: 14. This CDR3 has 16 amino acids. The germline CDR1 and CDR2 sequences are LNHDA and SQIVND (reference sequence). The CDR3 sequence: CASTRGGTTRADTQYF. CDR3 DNA: TGTGCCAGTACCAGAGGAGGGACTACTAGGGCAGATACGCAGTATTTT.

The count of this clone is one. The chain is built from TRBV4-3 and TRBJ2-1; tentative D call: TRBD2 (5 bases). This CDR3 spans 17 amino acids. Trimming left V 3 bases short and J 1 base short, with 16 bases between. Looked up from germline, CDR1 is LGHNA and CDR2 is YSLEER. In DNA form, the CDR3 reads TGCGCCAGCAGCCATTGGAGTCCTGGGGAGTCCTACAATGAGCAGTTCTTC. It translates to CASSHWSPGESYNEQFF.

The chain uses TRBV5-5 and TRBJ1-2; D not resolved. The CDR3 has 15 residues. Germline assignment: CDR1 SGHKS and CDR2 YYEKEE (reference sequence). The V gene lost 0 bases and the J gene lost 4 bases, with 13 bases spanning the gap. The CDR3 DNA reads TGTGCCAGCAGCTTGGGAGACTCGGGAAGCTATGGCTACACCTTC. This codes for CASSLGDSGSYGYTF. The full variable domain, completed using reference TRBV5-5 and TRBJ1-2, is DAGVTQSPTHLIKTRGQQVTLRCSPISGHKSVSWYQQVLGQGPQFIFQYYEKEERGRGNFPDRFSARQFPNYSSELNVNALLLGDSALYLCASSLGDSGSYGYTFGSGTRLTVV.

This clone was seen a handful of times. The CDR3 DNA reads as TGTGCCAGCAGTTTAACCAGTACTGAAGCTTTCTTT. Protein: CASSLTSTEAFF. J is TRBJ1-1 and V is TRBV28; D uncertain. The CDR3 is 12 amino acids. Trimming stripped 2 bases from V and 5 bases from J, with 6 bases between. From germline, CDR1 is MDHEN and CDR2 SYDVKM.

The chain combines TRBV9 with TRBJ2-7; 10 nucleotides agree with TRBD1. Trimming cost V 3 bases and J 4 bases; bases outside gene matches: 1. The length of the CDR3 is 13 residues. CDR1 is SGDLS, CDR2 YYNGEE, per germline. CDR3 in amino acids: CASSGTGGYEQYF. In DNA, the CDR3 is TGTGCCAGCAGCGGGACAGGGGGATACGAGCAGTACTTC.

The V gene is TRBV5-1, the J gene TRBJ1-1; weak D call: TRBD1 (6 bases). CDR3 length: 15 residues. Trimming shortened V by 3 bases and J by 6 bases, and 18 bases separated the two germline ends. Per germline, CDR1 SGHRS and CDR2 YFSETQ. Here the CDR3 DNA reads TGCGCCAGCAGCTCCCAATTTACGGGACACCCTGAAGCTTTCTTT. The encoded protein is CASSSQFTGHPEAFF.

The genes are TRBV4-1 and TRBJ1-1; D gene ambiguous. Per the germline V gene, CDR1 is MGHRA and CDR2 is YSYEKL. The CDR3 has 13 residues. Trimming shortened V by 5 bases and J by 2 bases, and 9 bases separated the two germline ends. CDR3 loop: CASSDTLNTEAFF. In DNA form, the CDR3 reads TGCGCCAGCAGCGACACCTTAAACACTGAAGCTTTCTTT.

The rearrangement uses TRBV18 and TRBJ2-3, with no clear D. The CDR3 totals 15 residues. Per the germline V gene, CDR1 is KGHSH and CDR2 is LQKENI. V lost 2 bases and J lost 0, with 9 bases in between. CDR3 region: CASSPTASSTDTQYF. Here the CDR3 DNA reads TGTGCCAGCTCACCAACAGCTTCTAGCACAGATACGCAGTATTTT.

A word on this clone: One end of the junction is discordant with germline, which a read error may explain. V usage is TRBV2 and J usage is TRBJ1-1; 8 bases agree with TRBD1. The CDR3 spans 14 residues. Germline lookup yields CDR1 SNHLY and CDR2 FYNNEI. CDR3 sequence: CASSERTGNTETFF. Here the CDR3 DNA reads TGTGCCAGCAGTGAGAGGACAGGGAACACTGAAACTTTCTTT. Full variable domain (outside the CDR3, taken from reference TRBV2 and TRBJ1-1): EPEVTQTPSHQVTQMGQEVILRCVPISNHLYFYWYRQILGQKVEFLVSFYNNEISEKSEIFDDQFSVERPDGSNFTLKIRSTKLEDSAMYFCASSERTGNTETFFGQGTRLTVV.